Presented here are 30 T cell receptor beta chains from one specimen sequenced in a study of shared clonotypes between healthy human individuals. Clones were sequenced by immunoSEQ multiplex PCR, and TCRdb holds only the in-frame ones, with some missing. Among 550,000 to 800,000 clones, roughly 87% were seen once, and the ten largest hold 30% to 40%. Sequencing input: memory CD8+ T cells from PBMCs. Subset meaning: CD45RO+ cells pooled with CCR7-negative TemRA cells. These receptors came from a man between 18 and 35 years old in good health. Some clones in this sample may be carry-over from other donors' samples.

This clone was seen once. The CDR3 here is CASSVRGGGQIYSGANVLTF. Here the CDR3 DNA reads TGTGCCAGCAGCGTAAGGGGCGGGGGACAGATATACTCTGGGGCCAACGTCCTGACTTTC. The chain employs TRBV9 and TRBJ2-6; D may correspond to TRBD1 or TRBD2 (7 bases each). Germline loops: CDR1 SGDLS, CDR2 YYNGEE. The CDR3 sequence is 20 residues long. Trimming took 1 base from V and 0 from J, leaving 20 bases between them.

The rearrangement links TRBV4-1 to TRBJ2-7, with TRBD2 as a possible D gene (6 bases). CDR3 size: 15 residues. The V gene lost 1 base and the J gene lost 2 bases, with 12 bases spanning the gap. Germline CDR1 MGHRA, CDR2 YSYEKL. In nucleotides, the CDR3 is TGCGCCAGCAGCCAAGTTAGCGGTATGACCTACGAGCAGTACTTC. It is translated as CASSQVSGMTYEQYF.

This chain uses TRBV28 with TRBJ2-1; 16 nucleotides agree with TRBD2. The CDR3 consists of 15 residues. V gave up 3 bases and J gave up 9 bases; unmatched junction bases: 2. Germline lookup yields CDR1 MDHEN and CDR2 SYDVKM. CDR3 residues: CASSFGTSGRGEQFF. The CDR3 DNA follows: TGTGCCAGCAGTTTCGGGACTAGCGGGAGGGGTGAGCAGTTCTTC.

The sample holds one count of this clone. The V and J genes are TRBV6-5 and TRBJ2-5, with 7 bases fitting TRBD1. CDR1 and CDR2 (germline): MNHEY, SVGAGI. Unmatched junction bases numbered 5, after V lost 3 bases and J lost 4 bases. The CDR3 sequence is 14 residues long. CDR3 in amino acids: CASSYWDSRETQYF. The CDR3 DNA reads TGTGCCAGCAGTTATTGGGACAGCCGAGAGACCCAGTACTTC.

This clone occurred once. V is TRBV4-2 and J is TRBJ2-1; TRBD2 agrees at 9 bases. V was clipped by 1 base and J by 4 bases; unmatched bases: 2. From germline, CDR1 is LGHNA and CDR2 YNFKEQ. The length of the CDR3 is 15 residues. The CDR3 region is CASSQGLAGYNEQFF. CDR3 nucleotide sequence: TGTGCCAGCAGCCAAGGTCTAGCGGGATACAATGAGCAGTTCTTC.

J is TRBJ2-5 and V is TRBV27; the match to TRBD2 covers 7 bases. The germline V gene has CDR1 MNHEY and CDR2 SMNVEV (reference sequence). Trimming cost V 5 bases and J 1 base; bases outside gene matches: 7. The CDR3 is 15 amino acids. The CDR3 nucleotides read TGTGCCAGCAGTAAGATCGGGACTACCCAAGAGACCCAGTACTTC. It yields the protein CASSKIGTTQETQYF.

The V call is TRBV15, the J call TRBJ2-6; D gene ambiguous. Trimming removed 5 bases from V and 0 bases from J, with 17 bases in between. The length of the CDR3 is 18 residues. From germline, CDR1 is LNHNV and CDR2 YYDKDF (reference sequence). The CDR3 sequence: CATSYRLRTYSGANVLTF. Written as DNA, the CDR3 is TGTGCCACCAGCTACCGACTCAGGACGTACTCTGGGGCCAACGTCCTGACTTTC.

The genes are TRBV19 and TRBJ1-2, with D perhaps matching TRBD1 (5 bases). The ends were cut back, 6 bases at V and 4 bases at J, with 24 bases in the middle. Germline assignment: CDR1 LNHDA and CDR2 SQIVND (reference sequence). The CDR3 totals 17 residues. The CDR3 loop is CASSPRDLTKEGYGYTF. The DNA of the CDR3 is TGTGCCAGTAGCCCCCGGGACCTAACTAAGGAGGGCTATGGCTACACCTTC.

The chain combines TRBV19 with TRBJ2-6; a possible D gene is TRBD2 (6 bases). Germline CDR1 LNHDA, CDR2 SQIVND (reference sequence). The CDR3 is 17 amino acids. Trimming left V 3 bases short and J 6 bases short, with 18 bases between. The CDR3 bases are TGTGCCAGTAGTATCTGGAGGGATGGGCCCTCGGCCAACGTCCTGACTTTC. Protein product: CASSIWRDGPSANVLTF. The complete variable domain, with remaining parts taken from reference TRBV19 and TRBJ2-6, reads DGGITQSPKYLFRKEGQNVTLSCEQNLNHDAMYWYRQDPGQGLRLIYYSQIVNDFQKGDIAEGYSVSREKKESFPLTVTSAQKNPTAFYLCASSIWRDGPSANVLTFGAGSRLTVL.

The chain links TRBV19 to TRBJ1-1; 7 bases fit TRBD1. Per the germline V gene, CDR1 is LNHDA and CDR2 is SQIVND (reference sequence). The CDR3 has 14 residues. With V trimmed by 5 bases and J by 1 base, 4 bases remained unmatched. The CDR3 is CASSRTGWNTEAFF. CDR3 sequence (DNA): TGTGCCAGTAGTCGGACAGGCTGGAACACTGAAGCTTTCTTT.

This rearrangement joins TRBV28 to TRBJ1-1; no reliable D call. V was clipped by 6 bases and J by 8 bases, with 16 bases between them. Germline V lookup: CDR1 MDHEN, CDR2 SYDVKM. CDR3 length: 13 amino acids. The CDR3 here is CASSETSRLEAFF. The CDR3 DNA sequence: TGTGCCAGCAGCGAAACGAGTAGACTAGAAGCTTTCTTT.

The gene calls are TRBV9 and TRBJ2-3; maybe TRBD2 (7 bases). Deletions cut 0 bases from V and 4 bases from J, with 9 bases between. The V gene's germline CDR1 is SGDLS and CDR2 YYNGEE. The CDR3 covers 14 residues. The CDR3 is CASSVAGGPDTQYF. The CDR3, as DNA: TGTGCCAGCAGCGTAGCCGGGGGGCCAGATACGCAGTATTTT.

The chain has TRBV4-1 and TRBJ2-7; 7 nucleotides line up with TRBD2. The CDR3 sequence is 14 residues long. The germline V gene encodes CDR1 MGHRA and CDR2 YSYEKL. J gave up 5 bases and V 0 bases, and 4 bases lay outside the gene matches. For the CDR3, the DNA is TGCGCCAGCAGCCAAGATGGGGGAGGGGACGAGCAGTACTTC. Translating it yields CASSQDGGGDEQYF.

The V call is TRBV7-6, the J call TRBJ1-1; perhaps TRBD1 as D (5 bases). CDR1 is SGHVS and CDR2 is FNYEAQ in the germline V gene. V shed 5 bases and J shed 7 bases, with 17 bases lying between them. This CDR3 spans 14 amino acids. The CDR3 DNA sequence: TGTGCCAGCAGCCTAGGAGTTCGGGACGTTGAAGCTTTCTTT. Translated, it gives CASSLGVRDVEAFF.

This chain links TRBV27 with TRBJ1-1; 11 bases are shared with TRBD1. The CDR3 sequence is 14 residues long. V shed 5 bases and J 11 bases; nucleotides not matched to a gene: 10. Germline assignment: CDR1 MNHEY and CDR2 SMNVEV (reference sequence). The CDR3 DNA sequence: TGTGCCAGCAGTATCAACCTGGGACAGGGGGTGGCTTTCTTT. Translating gives CASSINLGQGVAFF.

J is TRBJ2-7 and V is TRBV19, with 9 bases fitting TRBD2. Germline values: CDR1 LNHDA, CDR2 SQIVND (reference sequence). The CDR3 totals 15 residues. Trimming at V came to 5 bases and at J to 2 bases, leaving 7 bases not matched to a gene. The CDR3, as DNA: TGTGCCAGTAGTTTTCGGACTAGCGCTCCCTACGAGCAGTACTTC. It encodes CASSFRTSAPYEQYF.

The rearrangement joins TRBV5-1 to TRBJ2-1, with D perhaps TRBD1 or TRBD2 (6 bases each). The CDR3 consists of 15 residues. Germline V gene sequence: CDR1 SGHRS, CDR2 YFSETQ. V was trimmed by 6 bases and J by 8 bases, leaving 21 bases between them. CDR3 loop: CASKEGGSGWDEQFF. The CDR3 bases are TGCGCCAGCAAGGAGGGGGGTTCAGGTTGGGATGAGCAGTTCTTC.

For the CDR3, the DNA is TGTGCCAGCAGCTTGGCAGCGGGTCATGCAAACGAGCAGTACTTC. Amino acids: CASSLAAGHANEQYF. The chain links TRBV5-6 to TRBJ2-7; a possible D gene is TRBD2 (6 bases). Germline CDR1 SGHDT, CDR2 YYEEEE. Trimming removed 0 bases at V and 5 bases at J, with 15 bases between. The CDR3 is 15 residues long.

The V call is TRBV4-1, the J call TRBJ2-5, with 8 bases fitting TRBD2. The J call may not be correct, given that the DNA end is closer to TRBJ2-7. The CDR3 sequence is 15 residues long. Germline V gene data show CDR1 as MGHRA and CDR2 as YSYEKL. The chain's CDR3 is CASSQPTSGNYEQYF. The DNA for the CDR3 is TGCGCCAGCAGCCAACCCACTAGCGGAAACTACGAGCAGTACTTC.

The J gene is TRBJ2-1, the V gene TRBV7-3; the match to TRBD2 covers 8 bases. The CDR3 length is 16 residues. J gave up 1 base and V 8 bases, and 10 bases lay outside the gene matches. CDR1 and CDR2 from the germline V gene are SGHTA and FQGTGA. In DNA form, the CDR3 reads TGTGCCAGCGGATTTGGCGGGAGGACGTCCTACAATGAGCAGTTCTTC. Amino acid sequence: CASGFGGRTSYNEQFF.

The rearrangement links TRBV28 to TRBJ1-3; D unclear. The CDR3 extends over 14 amino acids. Trimming removed 6 bases at V and 6 bases at J, with 15 bases between. From germline, CDR1 is MDHEN and CDR2 SYDVKM. The CDR3 bases are TGTGCCAGCAGAGCGACTCAGACAATAAACACCATATATTTT. This translates into CASRATQTINTIYF.

V and J are TRBV7-9 and TRBJ2-1; no definite D call. The V gene lost 3 bases and the J gene lost 9 bases, with 9 bases spanning the gap. The CDR3 covers 12 residues. Looked up from germline, CDR1 is SEHNR and CDR2 is FQNEAQ (reference sequence). CDR3 DNA sequence: TGTGCCAGCAGCTTCTCAACGGGTGAGCAGTTCTTC. This encodes CASSFSTGEQFF.

V is TRBV7-9 and J is TRBJ2-1; D possibly corresponds to TRBD2 (6 bases). V lost 2 bases to trimming and J lost 0 bases, with 14 bases between them. This CDR3 region has 17 residues. Germline loops: CDR1 SEHNR, CDR2 FQNEAQ (reference sequence). CDR3 loop: CASSLYGSGASYNEQFF. The CDR3 DNA reads TGTGCCAGCAGCTTATATGGATCGGGAGCCTCCTACAATGAGCAGTTCTTC.

J is TRBJ2-1 and V is TRBV5-8; 7 bases are shared with TRBD1. The J segment lost 2 bases and the V segment lost 2 bases, leaving 4 bases of the junction unmatched. CDR1 and CDR2 (germline): SGHTS, YDEGEE. This CDR3 comprises 15 residues. This CDR3 is CASSLRQGAYNEQFF. The CDR3 region has the DNA TGTGCCAGCAGCTTAAGACAGGGTGCCTACAATGAGCAGTTCTTC. Full variable domain (outside the CDR3, taken from reference TRBV5-8 and TRBJ2-1): EAGVTQSPTHLIKTRGQQATLRCSPISGHTSVYWYQQALGLGLQFLLWYDEGEERNRGNFPPRFSGRQFPNYSSELNVNALELEDSALYLCASSLRQGAYNEQFFGPGTRLTVL.

This sequence joins TRBV28 and TRBJ2-7, with D perhaps matching TRBD2 (6 bases). Trimming left V 6 bases short and J 7 bases short, with 19 bases between. CDR1 and CDR2 from the germline V gene are MDHEN and SYDVKM. This CDR3 contains 14 residues. The CDR3 here is CASRPPGGAGEQYF. CDR3 sequence (DNA): TGTGCCAGCAGGCCCCCGGGCGGGGCGGGGGAGCAGTACTTC.

The chain joins TRBV19 to TRBJ2-7; D not resolved. V was trimmed by 3 bases and J by 7 bases, leaving 13 bases between them. This CDR3 contains 13 residues. Germline assignment: CDR1 LNHDA and CDR2 SQIVND (reference sequence). The CDR3 nucleotides are TGTGCCAGTAGTATCGGCCAGGTGGGAGAGCAGTACTTC. Protein: CASSIGQVGEQYF.

The rearrangement uses TRBV7-6 and TRBJ2-5; D is perhaps TRBD1 (6 bases). Germline assignment: CDR1 SGHVS and CDR2 FNYEAQ. This CDR3 is built from 15 residues. V lost 0 bases and J 4 bases, leaving 12 bases between the germline ends. The CDR3 is CASSLAPARGETQYF. The CDR3 DNA reads TGTGCCAGCAGCTTAGCGCCGGCCAGGGGAGAGACCCAGTACTTC.

The V and J genes are TRBV5-6 and TRBJ2-7; possibly TRBD2 for D (5 bases). Germline-derived CDR1 and CDR2 are SGHDT and YYEEEE. V gave up 2 bases and J gave up 0 bases, with 15 bases separating them. The CDR3 has 16 residues. The CDR3 DNA is TGTGCCAGCAGCTTAGGCGGGCCGAGGAGCTCCTACGAGCAGTACTTC. Protein sequence: CASSLGGPRSSYEQYF. Supplemented by reference TRBV5-6 and TRBJ2-7, the full variable domain reads DAGVTQSPTHLIKTRGQQVTLRCSPKSGHDTVSWYQQALGQGPQFIFQYYEEEERQRGNFPDRFSGHQFPNYSSELNVNALLLGDSALYLCASSLGGPRSSYEQYFGPGTRLTVT.

Concerning this clone itself: Within the sample, other DNA sequences also encode this same CDR3. This chain links TRBV9 with TRBJ1-1; 7 positions match TRBD1. V trimming: 2 bases; J trimming: 4 bases; junction bases outside the gene matches: 2. In germline, CDR1 is SGDLS, CDR2 YYNGEE. This CDR3 is built from 13 residues. The CDR3 spells CASSVGQVTEAFF. In DNA form, the CDR3 reads TGTGCCAGCAGCGTTGGACAGGTCACTGAAGCTTTCTTT.

This clone was seen only a few times. J is TRBJ2-3 and V is TRBV5-4; possibly TRBD2 for D (5 bases). V was cut by 7 bases and J by 2 bases, with 11 bases left in between. CDR3 size: 13 residues. Germline V gene sequence: CDR1 SGHNT, CDR2 YYREEE (reference sequence). CDR3 sequence: CASGREPTDTQYF. The DNA for the CDR3 is TGTGCCAGCGGACGGGAACCCACAGATACGCAGTATTTT.